This TCR beta chain was identified during a study of blood T cell repertoires in COVID-19. Germline V gene data show CDR1 as SGHKS and CDR2 as YYEKEE (reference sequence). There are 15 residues in the CDR3. Trimming at V came to 2 bases and at J to 0 bases, leaving 1 base not matched to a gene. The repertoire was sequenced with immunoSEQ multiplex PCR; TCRdb's copy has only in-frame clones and lacks some. The table lists roughly 120,000 clones, about 74% of them singletons. Sequencing input: peripheral blood. V gene TRBV5-5 combines with J gene TRBJ2-2; TRBD2 agrees at 7 bases. This TCR was recovered from a man older than 75 with COVID-19, enrolled during active disease. The CDR3 sequence: CASSLGLANTGELFF. CDR3 bases: TGTGCCAGCAGCTTAGGACTAGCGAACACCGGGGAGCTGTTTTTT.